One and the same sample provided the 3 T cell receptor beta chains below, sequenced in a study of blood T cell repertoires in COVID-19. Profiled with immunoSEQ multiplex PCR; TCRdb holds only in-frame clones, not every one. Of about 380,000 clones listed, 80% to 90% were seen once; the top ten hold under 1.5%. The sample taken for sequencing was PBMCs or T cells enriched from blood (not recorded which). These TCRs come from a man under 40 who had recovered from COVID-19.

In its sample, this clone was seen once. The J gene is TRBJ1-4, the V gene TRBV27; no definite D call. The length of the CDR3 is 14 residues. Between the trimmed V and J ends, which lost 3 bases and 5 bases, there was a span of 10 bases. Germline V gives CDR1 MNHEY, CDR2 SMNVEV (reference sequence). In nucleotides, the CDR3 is TGTGCCAGCAGTTTCGCGGGAACGAATGAAAAACTGTTTTTT. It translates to CASSFAGTNEKLFF.

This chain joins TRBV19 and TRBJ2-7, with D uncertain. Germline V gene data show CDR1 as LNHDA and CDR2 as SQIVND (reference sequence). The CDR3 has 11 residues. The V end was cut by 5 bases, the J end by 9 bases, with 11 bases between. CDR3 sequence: CASSSVDAQYF. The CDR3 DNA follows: TGTGCCAGTAGTTCAGTTGATGCGCAGTACTTC.

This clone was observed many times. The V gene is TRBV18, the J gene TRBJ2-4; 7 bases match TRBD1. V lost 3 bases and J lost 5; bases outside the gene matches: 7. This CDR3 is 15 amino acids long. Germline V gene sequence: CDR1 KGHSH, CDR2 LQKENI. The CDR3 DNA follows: TGTGCCAGCTCACCCCCCTCGACAGGGCAAAACATTCAGTACTTC. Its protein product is CASSPPSTGQNIQYF. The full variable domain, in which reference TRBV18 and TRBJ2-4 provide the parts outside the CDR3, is NAGVMQNPRHLVRRRGQEARLRCSPMKGHSHVYWYRQLPEEGLKFMVYLQKENIIDESGMPKERFSAEFPKEGPSILRIQQVVRGDSAAYFCASSPPSTGQNIQYFGAGTRLSVL.